Listed below are T cell receptor beta chains from one sample, sequenced in a study of patients and donors after allogeneic stem cell transplantation. TCRdb analysed the RT-PCR reads with MiXCR anew, one entry per CDR3 protein. The sample includes about 960,000 distinct CDR3 sequences, approximately 18% of them seen just once. The material sequenced was blood, either unsorted or a sorted T cell fraction (not recorded which). The receptors shown here come from a human donor who was either an allogeneic HSCT recipient or a stem cell or donor lymphocyte infusion donor (not recorded which). It is not recorded whose cells these are; they may come from a transplant donor. CDR3s include the opening cysteine and the closing phenylalanine or tryptophan. The D gene is left open where the match is weak. Where a row states a size, it is once, few, many or the class of an expanded clone; other rows omit it.

j_call: TRBJ2-5; d_call: NA; clone_size: NA; v_call: TRBV7-8; cdr3_nt: TGTGCCAGCAGCTTAGGTGGCGCTGTGGTGGAGACCCAGTACTTC; cdr3_aa: CASSLGGAVVETQYF
j_call: TRBJ2-7; d_call: TRBD2; clone_size: few; v_call: TRBV10-3; cdr3_nt: TGTGCCATCAGTGAGTTTGGTCCGGGACTAGTCTATTACGAGCAGTACTTC; cdr3_aa: CAISEFGPGLVYYEQYF
j_call: TRBJ1-2; d_call: NA; clone_size: NA; v_call: TRBV5-1; cdr3_nt: TGCGCCAGCAGCTTGCGCGGGACATATCATGGCTACACCTTC; cdr3_aa: CASSLRGTYHGYTF
j_call: TRBJ1-2; d_call: TRBD1; clone_size: many; v_call: TRBV12-3/TRBV12-4; cdr3_nt: TGTGCCAGCAGTCTTTACCGGGACAGGGGAGGCTACACCTTC; cdr3_aa: CASSLYRDRGGYTF
j_call: TRBJ1-5; d_call: NA; clone_size: few; v_call: TRBV2; cdr3_nt: TGTGCCAGCAAACGGAATAGCAATCAGCCCCAGCATTTT; cdr3_aa: CASKRNSNQPQHF
j_call: TRBJ2-2; d_call: NA; clone_size: NA; v_call: TRBV3-1; cdr3_nt: TGTGCCAGCAGCCAAGCATGGGGACGGGGCGGAGGGAACACCGGGGAGCTGTTTTTT; cdr3_aa: CASSQAWGRGGGNTGELFF
j_call: TRBJ2-7; d_call: TRBD2; clone_size: few; v_call: TRBV4-1; cdr3_nt: TGCGCCAGCAGCCAGCCTACTAGCGGGAGGGCCTACGAGCAGTACTTC; cdr3_aa: CASSQPTSGRAYEQYF
j_call: TRBJ2-7; d_call: NA; clone_size: NA; v_call: TRBV7-3; cdr3_nt: TGTGCCAGCAGCTTAAACGGGGGCGGAAATGTCGGCGAGCAGTACTTC; cdr3_aa: CASSLNGGGNVGEQYF
j_call: TRBJ2-7; d_call: TRBD1; clone_size: NA; v_call: TRBV12-3/TRBV12-4; cdr3_nt: TGTGCCAGCACCCGGGACAGGGGCTCCTACGAGCAGTACTTC; cdr3_aa: CASTRDRGSYEQYF
j_call: TRBJ1-3; d_call: NA; clone_size: few; v_call: TRBV15; cdr3_nt: TGTGCCACCAGCAGAGATATGTGGGCTGGAAACACCATATATTTT; cdr3_aa: CATSRDMWAGNTIYF
j_call: TRBJ2-2; d_call: NA; clone_size: few; v_call: TRBV5-1; cdr3_nt: TGCGCCACCCCCCCCAGGGCCCTATCCACCGGGGAGCTGTTTTTT; cdr3_aa: CATPPRALSTGELFF
j_call: TRBJ1-6; d_call: TRBD1; clone_size: many; v_call: TRBV9; cdr3_nt: TGTGCCAGCAGCCCCAGACAGGGAAATTCACCCCTCCACTTT; cdr3_aa: CASSPRQGNSPLHF
j_call: TRBJ1-2; d_call: NA; clone_size: NA; v_call: TRBV27; cdr3_nt: TGTGCCTGTTCGGGGGGCTATGGCTACACCTTC; cdr3_aa: CACSGGYGYTF
j_call: TRBJ2-2; d_call: NA; clone_size: few; v_call: TRBV4-3; cdr3_nt: TGCGCCAGCAGCCAACGTAGGGGAACTCGCCCCACCGGGGAGCTGTTTTTT; cdr3_aa: CASSQRRGTRPTGELFF
j_call: TRBJ2-7; d_call: NA; clone_size: few; v_call: TRBV20-1; cdr3_nt: TGCAGTGCTAGAGACGGGGGTTCCTACGAGCAGTACTTC; cdr3_aa: CSARDGGSYEQYF
j_call: TRBJ2-7; d_call: TRBD2; clone_size: few; v_call: TRBV9; cdr3_nt: TGTGCCAGCAGCAAGGGAACTAGCGGGAGATTCAAGGAGCAGTACTTC; cdr3_aa: CASSKGTSGRFKEQYF
j_call: TRBJ2-7; d_call: NA; clone_size: many; v_call: TRBV20-1; cdr3_nt: TGCAGTGCCTCTAACTATGACAGCCCGGACGAGCAGTACTTC; cdr3_aa: CSASNYDSPDEQYF
j_call: TRBJ2-7; d_call: NA; clone_size: NA; v_call: TRBV12-3/TRBV12-4; cdr3_nt: TGTGCCAGCAGTTTCGGGAGATTCTACGAGCAGTACTTC; cdr3_aa: CASSFGRFYEQYF
j_call: TRBJ2-1; d_call: NA; clone_size: NA; v_call: TRBV7-9; cdr3_nt: TGTGCCAGCAGCCCTTACATCAACGAGCAGTTCTTC; cdr3_aa: CASSPYINEQFF
j_call: TRBJ1-1; d_call: NA; clone_size: NA; v_call: TRBV29-1; cdr3_nt: TGCAGCGTTGAAATCGATAACAGGATAAACACTGAAGCTTTCTTT; cdr3_aa: CSVEIDNRINTEAFF
j_call: TRBJ2-7; d_call: TRBD1; clone_size: many; v_call: TRBV12-3/TRBV12-4; cdr3_nt: TGTGCCAGCAGTGGCCGGGACAGGACCTACGAGCAGTACTTC; cdr3_aa: CASSGRDRTYEQYF
j_call: TRBJ1-1; d_call: TRBD1; clone_size: NA; v_call: TRBV20-1; cdr3_nt: TGCAGTGCTGGGACAGGGGGGGACACTGAAGCTTTCTTT; cdr3_aa: CSAGTGGDTEAFF